This T cell receptor beta chain was captured in a study of OX40 agonist ivuxolimab in advanced cancers. Method: immunoSEQ multiplex PCR; TCRdb's copy keeps in-frame clones and lacks some. The data contain tens of thousands of clones, about four fifths of them singletons. This CDR3 is built from 14 residues. CDR1 and CDR2 from the germline V gene are SGHRS and YFSETQ. The V gene lost 6 bases and the J gene lost 4 bases, with 15 bases spanning the gap. The source was CD4+ or CD8+ T cells sorted from blood, collected in a trial of the OX40 agonist ivuxolimab. The TCR sequence derives from an adult with an advanced solid tumor such as melanoma, head and neck, liver or kidney cancer. The chain joins TRBV5-1 to TRBJ2-3; D is perhaps TRBD2 (5 bases). The CDR3 region is CASIDLAGSDTQYF. CDR3 nucleotide sequence: TGCGCCAGCATAGACCTAGCTGGGTCAGATACGCAGTATTTT.